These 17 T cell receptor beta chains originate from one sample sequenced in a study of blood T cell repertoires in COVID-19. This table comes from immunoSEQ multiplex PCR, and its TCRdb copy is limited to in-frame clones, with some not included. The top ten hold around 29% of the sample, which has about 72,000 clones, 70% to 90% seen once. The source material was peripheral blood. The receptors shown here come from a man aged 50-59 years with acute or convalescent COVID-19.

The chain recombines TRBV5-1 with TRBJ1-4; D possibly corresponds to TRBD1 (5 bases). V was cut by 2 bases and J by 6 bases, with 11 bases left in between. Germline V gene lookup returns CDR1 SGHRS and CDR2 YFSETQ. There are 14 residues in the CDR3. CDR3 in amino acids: CASSFSGIDEKLFF. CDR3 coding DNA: TGCGCCAGCAGCTTCTCAGGGATAGATGAAAAACTGTTTTTT.

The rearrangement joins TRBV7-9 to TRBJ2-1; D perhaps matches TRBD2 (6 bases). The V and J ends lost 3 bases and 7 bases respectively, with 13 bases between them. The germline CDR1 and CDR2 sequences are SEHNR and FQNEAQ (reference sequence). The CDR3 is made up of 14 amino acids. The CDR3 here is CASSLGLAFNEQFF. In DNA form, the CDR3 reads TGTGCCAGCAGCTTGGGTCTAGCGTTTAATGAGCAGTTCTTC.

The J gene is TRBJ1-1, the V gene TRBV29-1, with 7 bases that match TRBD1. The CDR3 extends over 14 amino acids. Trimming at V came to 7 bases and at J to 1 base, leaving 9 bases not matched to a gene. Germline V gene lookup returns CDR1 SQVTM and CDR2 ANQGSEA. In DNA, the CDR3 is TGCAGCGCCGGACCTGACAGGGAGAACACTGAAGCTTTCTTT. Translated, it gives CSAGPDRENTEAFF.

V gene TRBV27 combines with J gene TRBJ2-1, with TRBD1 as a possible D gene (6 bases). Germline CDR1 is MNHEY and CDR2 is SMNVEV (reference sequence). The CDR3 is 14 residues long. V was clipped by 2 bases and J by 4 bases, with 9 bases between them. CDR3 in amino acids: CASSLQGQYNEQFF. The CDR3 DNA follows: TGTGCCAGCAGTTTACAGGGACAATACAATGAGCAGTTCTTC.

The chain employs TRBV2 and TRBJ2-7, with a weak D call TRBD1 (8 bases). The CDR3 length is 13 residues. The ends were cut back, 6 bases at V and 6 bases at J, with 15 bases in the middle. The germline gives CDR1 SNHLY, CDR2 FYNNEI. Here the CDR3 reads CASSVDREGEQYF. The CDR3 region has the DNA TGTGCCAGCAGCGTGGACAGGGAGGGCGAGCAGTACTTC. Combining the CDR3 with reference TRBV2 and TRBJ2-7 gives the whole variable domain EPEVTQTPSHQVTQMGQEVILRCVPISNHLYFYWYRQILGQKVEFLVSFYNNEISEKSEIFDDQFSVERPDGSNFTLKIRSTKLEDSAMYFCASSVDREGEQYFGPGTRLTVT.

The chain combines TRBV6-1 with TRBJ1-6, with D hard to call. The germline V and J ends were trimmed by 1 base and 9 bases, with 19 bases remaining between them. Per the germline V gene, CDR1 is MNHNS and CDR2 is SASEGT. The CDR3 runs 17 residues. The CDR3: CASSEGLGSSRGSPLHF. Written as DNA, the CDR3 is TGTGCCAGCAGTGAAGGTTTGGGTTCCTCACGAGGTTCACCCCTCCACTTT.

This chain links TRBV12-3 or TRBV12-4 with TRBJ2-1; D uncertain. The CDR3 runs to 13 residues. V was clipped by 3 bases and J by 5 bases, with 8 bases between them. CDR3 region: CASSFAGNNEQFF. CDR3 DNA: TGTGCCAGCAGTTTCGCAGGCAACAATGAGCAGTTCTTC.

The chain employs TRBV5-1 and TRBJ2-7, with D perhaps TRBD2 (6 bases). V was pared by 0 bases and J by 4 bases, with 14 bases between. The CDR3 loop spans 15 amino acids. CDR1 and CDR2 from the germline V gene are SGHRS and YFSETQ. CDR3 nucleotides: TGCGCCAGCAGCTTGGGGGACTCTGGCGGGTACGAGCAGTACTTC. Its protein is CASSLGDSGGYEQYF.

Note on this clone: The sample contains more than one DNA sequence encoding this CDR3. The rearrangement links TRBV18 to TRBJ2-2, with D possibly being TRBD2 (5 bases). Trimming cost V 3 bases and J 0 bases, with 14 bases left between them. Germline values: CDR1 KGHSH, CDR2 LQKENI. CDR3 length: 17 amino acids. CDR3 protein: CASSPPSRGTNTGELFF. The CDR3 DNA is TGTGCCAGCTCACCTCCCTCTCGAGGGACGAACACCGGGGAGCTGTTTTTT.

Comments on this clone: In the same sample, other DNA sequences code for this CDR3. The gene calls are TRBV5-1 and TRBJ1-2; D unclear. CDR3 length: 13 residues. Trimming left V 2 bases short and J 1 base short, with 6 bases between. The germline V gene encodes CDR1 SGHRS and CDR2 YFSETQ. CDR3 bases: TGCGCCAGCAGCTTTTCGAGTAACTATGGCTACACCTTC. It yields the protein CASSFSSNYGYTF.

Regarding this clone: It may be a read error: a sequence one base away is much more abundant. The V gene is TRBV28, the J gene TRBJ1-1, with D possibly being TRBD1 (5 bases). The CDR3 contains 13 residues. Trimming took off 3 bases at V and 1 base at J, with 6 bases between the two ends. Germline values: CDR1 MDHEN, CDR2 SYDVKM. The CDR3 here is CASSFTGNTEAFF. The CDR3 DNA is TGTGCCAGCAGTTTTACAGGGAACACTGAAGCTTTCTTT.

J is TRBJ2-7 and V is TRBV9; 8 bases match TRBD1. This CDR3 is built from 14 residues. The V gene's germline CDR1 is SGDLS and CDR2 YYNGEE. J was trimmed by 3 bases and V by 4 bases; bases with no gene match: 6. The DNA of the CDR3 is TGTGCCAGCAGCAAGACAGGGGAAAACTACGAGCAGTACTTC. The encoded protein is CASSKTGENYEQYF.

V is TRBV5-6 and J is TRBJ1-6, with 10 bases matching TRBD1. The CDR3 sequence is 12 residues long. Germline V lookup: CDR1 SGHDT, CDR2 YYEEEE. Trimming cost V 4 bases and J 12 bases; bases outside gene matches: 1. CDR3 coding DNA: TGTGCCAGCAGCCGGGACAGGGGACCCCTCCACTTT. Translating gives CASSRDRGPLHF. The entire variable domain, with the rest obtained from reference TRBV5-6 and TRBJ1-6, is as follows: DAGVTQSPTHLIKTRGQQVTLRCSPKSGHDTVSWYQQALGQGPQFIFQYYEEEERQRGNFPDRFSGHQFPNYSSELNVNALLLGDSALYLCASSRDRGPLHFGNGTRLTVT.

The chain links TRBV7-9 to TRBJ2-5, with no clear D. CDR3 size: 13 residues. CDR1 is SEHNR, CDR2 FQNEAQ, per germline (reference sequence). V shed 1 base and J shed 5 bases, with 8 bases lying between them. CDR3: CASSLEHGETQYF. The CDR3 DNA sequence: TGTGCCAGCAGCTTAGAGCACGGGGAGACCCAGTACTTC.

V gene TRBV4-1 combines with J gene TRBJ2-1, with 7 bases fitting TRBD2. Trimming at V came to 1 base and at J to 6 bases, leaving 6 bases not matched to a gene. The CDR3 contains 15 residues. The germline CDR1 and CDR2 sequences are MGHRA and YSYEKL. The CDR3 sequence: CASSQVGGGLNEQFF. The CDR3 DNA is TGCGCCAGCAGCCAAGTGGGGGGAGGGCTCAATGAGCAGTTCTTC.

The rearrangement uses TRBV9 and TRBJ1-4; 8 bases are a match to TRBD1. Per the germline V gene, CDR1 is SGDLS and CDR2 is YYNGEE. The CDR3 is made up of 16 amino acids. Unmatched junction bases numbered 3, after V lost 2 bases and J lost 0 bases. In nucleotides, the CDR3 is TGTGCCAGCAGCGTTGGACAGGGTGCAACTAATGAAAAACTGTTTTTT. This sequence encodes CASSVGQGATNEKLFF.

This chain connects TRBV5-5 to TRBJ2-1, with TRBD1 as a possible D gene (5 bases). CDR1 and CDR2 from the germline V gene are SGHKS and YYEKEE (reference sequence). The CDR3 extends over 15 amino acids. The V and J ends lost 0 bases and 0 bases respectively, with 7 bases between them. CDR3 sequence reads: CASSLEGRSYNEQFF. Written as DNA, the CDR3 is TGTGCCAGCAGCTTGGAGGGGCGCTCCTACAATGAGCAGTTCTTC. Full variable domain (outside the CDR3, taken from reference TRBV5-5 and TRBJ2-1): DAGVTQSPTHLIKTRGQQVTLRCSPISGHKSVSWYQQVLGQGPQFIFQYYEKEERGRGNFPDRFSARQFPNYSSELNVNALLLGDSALYLCASSLEGRSYNEQFFGPGTRLTVL.